Shown below are 24 T cell receptor beta chains from a single sample sequenced in a study of T cell repertoires in cytomegalovirus infection. Using its own MiXCR run on the reads, TCRdb lists one record per CDR3 protein. The sample holds about 250,000 distinct CDR3 sequences, around 15% seen once. The sample comprised CD8+ T cells from PBMCs. These receptor sequences come from a human donor in good health (CMV status not recorded). Some clones in this sample may be carry-over from other donors' samples.

The sample holds many counts of this clonotype. The rearrangement links TRBV15 to TRBJ2-3, with D possibly being TRBD2 (6 bases). Germline V CDR1 and CDR2: LNHNV, YYDKDF (reference sequence). Trimming took 6 bases from V and 2 from J, leaving 24 bases between them. The CDR3 consists of 18 residues. CDR3 protein: CATSRNPGDLTNTDTQYF. CDR3 nucleotides: TGTGCCACCAGTAGAAACCCGGGAGACCTAACGAACACAGATACGCAGTATTTT.

The table lists this clonotype with a few counts. The chain recombines TRBV2 with TRBJ1-5, with 10 bases matching TRBD1. Germline V gene data show CDR1 as SNHLY and CDR2 as FYNNEI. The CDR3 consists of 15 residues. V trimming: 6 bases; J trimming: 6 bases; junction bases outside the gene matches: 8. CDR3 sequence: CASRYDRGRSQPQHF. In DNA form, the CDR3 reads TGTGCCAGCAGATACGACAGGGGGCGAAGTCAGCCCCAGCATTTT. Full variable domain (rest looked up from reference TRBV2 and TRBJ1-5): EPEVTQTPSHQVTQMGQEVILRCVPISNHLYFYWYRQILGQKVEFLVSFYNNEISEKSEIFDDQFSVERPDGSNFTLKIRSTKLEDSAMYFCASRYDRGRSQPQHFGDGTRLSIL.

Concerning this clonotype itself: A read error may account for a junction end that differs from germline. The rearrangement uses TRBV7-9 and TRBJ1-4; D may be TRBD1 (5 bases). The CDR3 runs 15 residues. CDR1 and CDR2 (germline): SEHNR, FQNEAQ (reference sequence). The CDR3 reads CASSLGGASNEKLCF. Here the CDR3 DNA reads TGTGCCAGCAGCTTAGGGGGCGCGAGTAATGAAAAACTGTGTTTT.

This chain uses TRBV27 with TRBJ2-6; D is uncertain. The CDR3 runs 17 residues. Germline CDR1 and CDR2: MNHEY and SMNVEV (reference sequence). With 1 base removed from V and 0 bases from J, the gap between germline ends came to 10 bases. CDR3 DNA sequence: TGTGCCAGCAGTTTATGGGGTGGGGACTCTGGGGCCAACGTCCTGACTTTC. This encodes CASSLWGGDSGANVLTF.

This clonotype was picked up a small number of times. The J gene is TRBJ2-7, the V gene TRBV20-1, with unresolved D. The germline CDR1 and CDR2 sequences are DFQATT and SNEGSKA (reference sequence). The V end lost 0 bases, the J end lost 1 base, and 13 bases lay between the germline ends. The CDR3 sequence is 15 residues long. CDR3 coding DNA: TGCAGTGCTAGAGATGGGGAAATGGGGTCCTACGAGCAGTACTTC. As protein: CSARDGEMGSYEQYF.

The chain joins TRBV6-6 to TRBJ1-1; D unresolved. The V end was cut by 0 bases, the J end by 2 bases, with 19 bases between. Per germline, CDR1 MNHNY and CDR2 SVGAGI (reference sequence). The CDR3 extends over 18 amino acids. CDR3 residues: CASSYSRTGETDNTEAFF. The DNA of the CDR3 is TGTGCCAGCAGTTACTCGCGCACGGGAGAGACTGATAACACTGAAGCTTTCTTT.

This clonotype was detected only a few times. This chain links TRBV11-2 with TRBJ2-7, with a tentative D call TRBD1 (6 bases). The CDR3 runs to 13 residues. CDR1 SGHAT and CDR2 FQNNGV come from the germline V gene. V dropped 5 bases and J dropped 6 bases, with 14 bases sitting between them. The CDR3 bases are TGTGCCAGCAGCCACAGGGTTCTCTTCGAGCAGTACTTC. Protein sequence: CASSHRVLFEQYF.

In regard to this clonotype: This clone may be a read error of a much larger clone one base away. The J gene is TRBJ2-5, the V gene TRBV7-9; TRBD2 agrees at 7 bases. Per germline, CDR1 SEHNR and CDR2 FQNEAQ (reference sequence). Trimming cost V 6 bases and J 7 bases; bases outside gene matches: 17. This CDR3 region has 16 residues. This chain's CDR3 is CASSPEKRGSKGTQYF. The CDR3 DNA reads TGTGCCAGCAGTCCAGAGAAGCGGGGTTCCAAAGGGACCCAGTACTTC.

The table lists this clonotype with many counts. The chain uses TRBV28 and TRBJ1-1, with 8 bases matching TRBD1. V lost 6 bases to trimming and J lost 7 bases; unmatched junction nucleotides: 13. This CDR3 is 15 amino acids long. The germline V gene encodes CDR1 MDHEN and CDR2 SYDVKM. CDR3 coding DNA: TGTGCCAGCAGCACCACCGGACAGGGTGCCAATGAAGCTTTCTTT. This translates into CASSTTGQGANEAFF.

V gene TRBV23-1 combines with J gene TRBJ2-4; D gene unclear. TRBV23-1 is assigned to the ORF class and has an uncertain function. The CDR3 length is 16 residues. Between the trimmed V and J ends, which lost 3 bases and 0 bases, there was a span of 12 bases. The CDR3 region is CASSQGNQKAKNIQYF. Written as DNA, the CDR3 is TGCGCCAGCAGTCAGGGGAACCAGAAAGCCAAAAACATTCAGTACTTC.

Notes on this clonotype: A much larger clone differs from this one at a single base, so this may be a read error. V and J are TRBV12-3 or TRBV12-4 and TRBJ2-2; no clear D gene. The CDR3 loop spans 13 amino acids. The CDR3 nucleotides read TGTGCCAGCAGGGGAACGAACAACGGGGAGCTGTTTTTT. This codes for CASRGTNNGELFF.

The chain is built from TRBV4-2 and TRBJ2-5, with D hard to call. This CDR3 has 14 residues. Germline V gene data show CDR1 as LGHNA and CDR2 as YNFKEQ. Between the trimmed V and J ends, which lost 1 base and 4 bases, there was a span of 10 bases. The CDR3, as DNA: TGTGCCAGCAGCCAAGGAAAGGGCGGAGAGACCCAGTACTTC. Protein sequence: CASSQGKGGETQYF.

At least ten counts were recorded for this clonotype. The chain carries TRBV28 and TRBJ1-1; a possible D gene is TRBD1 (5 bases). The CDR3 covers 17 residues. V dropped 7 bases and J dropped 4 bases, with 25 bases sitting between them. Germline V gives CDR1 MDHEN, CDR2 SYDVKM. The CDR3 spells CASNPGRGAVFFTEAFF. CDR3 nucleotide sequence: TGTGCCAGCAACCCCGGGAGGGGCGCGGTATTTTTCACTGAAGCTTTCTTT.

As concerns this clonotype: One end of the junction does not line up with germline, which may come from a read error. The DNA for the CDR3 is TGTGCTAGCAGCGTTAGCGGGCAATACAATGAGCAGTACTTC. It is translated as CASSVSGQYNEQYF. The rearrangement uses TRBV7-6 and TRBJ2-1, with 7 nucleotides matching TRBD2. The J call is doubtful: the DNA matches TRBJ2-7 better. Germline values: CDR1 SGHVS, CDR2 FNYEAQ. This CDR3 region has 14 residues.

The rearrangement joins TRBV20-1 to TRBJ1-2; weak D call: TRBD1 (5 bases). Trimming took off 6 bases at V and 7 bases at J, with 15 bases between the two ends. The CDR3 length is 12 residues. Germline values: CDR1 DFQATT, CDR2 SNEGSKA (reference sequence). The DNA for the CDR3 is TGCAGTGCCCTCCGGGGCATACTTGGCTACACCTTC. Translating gives CSALRGILGYTF.

This clonotype was observed a handful of times. The V gene is TRBV3-1, the J gene TRBJ1-5, with unresolved D. Germline CDR1 LGHDT, CDR2 YNNKEL (reference sequence). Trimming cost V 4 bases and J 5 bases, with 9 bases left between them. This CDR3 contains 13 residues. The CDR3 DNA reads TGTGCCAGCAGCCCGAGTGGGGATCAGCCCCAGCATTTT. Translating gives CASSPSGDQPQHF.

This clonotype appeared many times. The chain combines TRBV7-2 with TRBJ2-2; 8 bases are a match to TRBD1. From germline, CDR1 is SGHTA and CDR2 FQGNSA. The CDR3 sequence is 16 residues long. V lost 5 bases, J lost 8 bases, and 13 bases stayed unmatched. Here the CDR3 DNA reads TGTGCCAGCAGCGCGAAACAGGGGGGAGGTTTAGGGGAGCTGTTTTTT. Residues: CASSAKQGGGLGELFF.

This clonotype was detected ten times or more. The chain uses TRBV7-2 and TRBJ1-1; 8 positions agree with TRBD1. CDR1 is SGHTA and CDR2 is FQGNSA in the germline V gene. With V trimmed by 5 bases and J by 1 base, 3 bases remained unmatched. This CDR3 comprises 14 residues. CDR3 amino acids: CASSQDRANTEAFF. The CDR3 DNA reads as TGTGCCAGCAGCCAGGACAGGGCGAACACTGAAGCTTTCTTT.

This clonotype was seen repeatedly, ten times or more. J is TRBJ1-3 and V is TRBV12-3 or TRBV12-4; D gene ambiguous. V lost 3 bases and J lost 0, with 12 bases in between. The CDR3 consists of 16 residues. DNA for the CDR3: TGTGCCAGCAGTTTCGCTCTCCTAACCTCTGGAAACACCATATATTTT. Translating gives CASSFALLTSGNTIYF.

The CDR3: CSARDRGGKETQYF. The CDR3 coding sequence is TGCAGTGCCCGGGACAGGGGGGGGAAGGAGACCCAGTACTTC. The chain combines TRBV20-1 with TRBJ2-5, with 11 nucleotides matching TRBD1. V was clipped by 6 bases and J by 5 bases; unmatched bases: 8. Germline CDR1 and CDR2: DFQATT and SNEGSKA (reference sequence). This CDR3 is 14 amino acids long.

The V gene is TRBV2, the J gene TRBJ2-6; 7 bases fit TRBD1. J was trimmed by 0 bases and V by 11 bases; bases with no gene match: 10. The CDR3 has 16 residues. The germline V gene encodes CDR1 SNHLY and CDR2 FYNNEI. The chain's CDR3 is CALGQASFSGANVLTF. The CDR3 DNA sequence: TGTGCCTTAGGACAGGCTTCGTTCTCTGGGGCCAACGTCCTGACTTTC.

This clonotype was recorded many times. The chain combines TRBV6-2 or TRBV6-3 with TRBJ2-1; the D gene is possibly TRBD1 (6 bases). V shed 6 bases and J shed 0 bases, with 12 bases lying between them. The CDR3 has 15 residues. Germline CDR1 and CDR2: MNHEY and SVGEGT. The CDR3 DNA is TGTGCCAGCAGCTACAGGGATAGCTCCTACAATGAGCAGTTCTTC. Translated, it gives CASSYRDSSYNEQFF.

To note about this clonotype: A much larger clone sits a single nucleotide away, making a read error possible. V gene TRBV2 combines with J gene TRBJ1-1; D call uncertain. Germline V gives CDR1 SNHLY, CDR2 FYNNEI. V gave up 3 bases and J gave up 3 bases, with 2 bases separating them. This CDR3 has 11 amino acids. The DNA for the CDR3 is TGTGCCAGCAGTGATGACACTGAAGCTTTCTTT. It encodes CASSDDTEAFF.

A word on this clonotype: Given a much more abundant clone one base away, this may be a read error. The chain carries TRBV28 and TRBJ2-3, with a possible D match to TRBD1 (5 bases). CDR1 is MDHEN and CDR2 is SYDVKM in the germline V gene. CDR3 length: 14 amino acids. The CDR3 nucleotides are TGTGCCAGCACCCCCCGACAGAGCATAGATACGCAGTATTTT. Its protein product is CASTPRQSIDTQYF.